The 22 T cell receptor beta chains below were found in one sample sequenced in a study of cytomegalovirus exposure and HLA in healthy donors. With 60 Vbeta and 13 Jbeta primers, the PCR was carried out. Sequenced by immunoSEQ multiplex PCR; TCRdb stores in-frame clones only, minus some. The table shows some 180,000 clones, with around 80% occurring only once. Sequences were obtained from PBMCs. The receptors shown here come from a girl aged 10 to 17 in good health and CMV-seropositive.

The rearrangement joins TRBV27 to TRBJ1-4; TRBD1 matches 8 bases. The germline V gene has CDR1 MNHEY and CDR2 SMNVEV (reference sequence). Trimming took 3 bases from V and 3 from J; bases not matched to a gene: 9. The CDR3 loop spans 17 amino acids. The chain's CDR3 is CASSLRGTGGSNEKLFF. As DNA, the CDR3 is TGTGCCAGCAGTTTGCGGGGGACAGGCGGGTCTAATGAAAAACTGTTTTTT.

This sequence joins TRBV5-8 and TRBJ1-1; 8 bases match TRBD1. Germline CDR1 is SGHTS and CDR2 is YDEGEE. The CDR3 runs 14 residues. V was pared by 4 bases and J by 5 bases, with 7 bases of the junction left unmatched. For the CDR3, the DNA is TGTGCCAGCAGCGAGGTGGGACAGGCGACTGAAGCTTTCTTT. Translation gives CASSEVGQATEAFF.

This clone turned up a few times. This chain links TRBV6-1 with TRBJ2-1; weak D call: TRBD1 (6 bases). This CDR3 spans 17 amino acids. Germline loops: CDR1 MNHNS, CDR2 SASEGT. The V and J ends lost 0 bases and 1 base respectively, with 13 bases between them. This CDR3 is CASSEAILGGSYNEQFF. Here the CDR3 DNA reads TGTGCCAGCAGTGAAGCGATACTAGGGGGATCCTACAATGAGCAGTTCTTC.

The chain recombines TRBV6-5 with TRBJ2-3; D remains unclear. This CDR3 contains 13 residues. Trimming took off 5 bases at V and 5 bases at J, with 11 bases between the two ends. CDR1 is MNHEY and CDR2 is SVGAGI in the germline V gene. The CDR3 spells CASSPLQIDTQYF. CDR3 nucleotides: TGTGCCAGCAGTCCCCTACAGATAGATACGCAGTATTTT.

The gene calls are TRBV5-1 and TRBJ2-1; D is ambiguous. Trimming took off 1 base at V and 5 bases at J, with 7 bases between the two ends. CDR1 and CDR2 from the germline V gene are SGHRS and YFSETQ. This CDR3 comprises 13 residues. The CDR3 nucleotides are TGCGCCAGCAGCTTGTTGAGTCACAATGAGCAGTTCTTC. Translated, it gives CASSLLSHNEQFF.

The DNA for the CDR3 is TGTGCCAGCAGACCGGGACGGGGGTCCTACGAGCAGTACTTC. It translates to CASRPGRGSYEQYF. The rearrangement uses TRBV2 and TRBJ2-7; weak D call: TRBD2 (6 bases). The CDR3 spans 14 residues. Germline CDR1 SNHLY, CDR2 FYNNEI. Trimming took off 6 bases at V and 1 base at J, with 13 bases between the two ends.

This sequence joins TRBV19 and TRBJ1-4; 9 nucleotides agree with TRBD1. CDR1 is LNHDA and CDR2 is SQIVND in the germline V gene (reference sequence). V dropped 5 bases and J dropped 8; count of bases not matched to a gene: 9. This CDR3 contains 15 residues. CDR3 protein: CASSVRDRANEKLFF. In DNA, the CDR3 is TGTGCCAGTAGTGTTCGGGACAGGGCAAACGAAAAACTGTTTTTT.

J is TRBJ2-7 and V is TRBV5-1; D not resolved. This CDR3 is built from 15 residues. V shed 3 bases and J shed 0 bases, with 13 bases lying between them. From germline, CDR1 is SGHRS and CDR2 YFSETQ. CDR3 residues: CASSSEGRGSYEQYF. The CDR3 nucleotides read TGCGCCAGCAGCTCTGAAGGCCGCGGCTCCTACGAGCAGTACTTC.

The CDR3 DNA follows: TGCGCCAGCAGCCCCTCCCACCGGGACAGAAATAACTATGGCTACACCTTC. Its translation is CASSPSHRDRNNYGYTF. The chain has TRBV4-3 and TRBJ1-2; 7 nucleotides match TRBD1. CDR3 length: 17 residues. From germline, CDR1 is LGHNA and CDR2 YSLEER. The ends lost 4 bases at V and 1 base at J; junction bases unmatched: 12.

This clone was counted a single time. V is TRBV6-1 and J is TRBJ2-1; 13 bases are a match to TRBD2. V was clipped by 3 bases and J by 3 bases; unmatched bases: 2. The V gene's germline CDR1 is MNHNS and CDR2 SASEGT. The CDR3 is 16 residues long. CDR3 bases: TGTGCCAGCAGTGACGGGACTAGCGGGAACTACAATGAGCAGTTCTTC. Translating it yields CASSDGTSGNYNEQFF.

The chain has TRBV28 and TRBJ2-5, with a possible D match to TRBD2 (5 bases). The CDR3 consists of 13 residues. Trimming removed 6 bases from V and 3 bases from J, with 11 bases in between. Germline CDR1 reads MDHEN; CDR2 reads SYDVKM. The CDR3 region is CASSHLEEETQYF. The CDR3 DNA reads TGTGCCAGCAGCCATCTGGAGGAAGAGACCCAGTACTTC.

This clone was detected a few times. The rearrangement joins TRBV7-2 to TRBJ2-7; 9 nucleotides agree with TRBD2. Germline V gene sequence: CDR1 SGHTA, CDR2 FQGNSA. Trimming took 2 bases from V and 2 from J; bases not matched to a gene: 4. The CDR3 length is 15 residues. The CDR3 DNA follows: TGTGCCAGCAGCTTATGGACTAGCGCCACCTACGAGCAGTACTTC. Translating gives CASSLWTSATYEQYF.

The V call is TRBV6-6, the J call TRBJ1-2; TRBD1 matches 7 bases. The germline gives CDR1 MNHNY, CDR2 SVGAGI (reference sequence). The V segment lost 11 bases and the J segment 5 bases; nucleotides outside the gene matches: 8. This CDR3 is built from 12 residues. For the CDR3, the DNA is TGTGCCGGCAAAACAGGGGATTATGGCTACACCTTC. Its translation is CAGKTGDYGYTF.

The V and J genes are TRBV29-1 and TRBJ2-2; D unresolved. This CDR3 spans 15 amino acids. Germline loops: CDR1 SQVTM, CDR2 ANQGSEA. V lost 2 bases to trimming and J lost 0 bases, with 10 bases between them. CDR3: CSVELGRSNTGELFF. In DNA form, the CDR3 reads TGCAGCGTTGAATTGGGCAGATCGAACACCGGGGAGCTGTTTTTT.

Only a few counts were recorded for this clone. The V gene is TRBV5-1, the J gene TRBJ1-2; D not resolved. The V and J ends lost 0 bases and 8 bases respectively, with 14 bases between them. The CDR3 has 14 amino acids. Germline values: CDR1 SGHRS, CDR2 YFSETQ. The CDR3 nucleotides are TGCGCCAGCAGCTTGGAACAGTCCCTTGGGGGCTACACCTTC. Amino acids: CASSLEQSLGGYTF.

The sample holds one count of this clone. The chain recombines TRBV6-5 with TRBJ1-5; 8 bases line up with TRBD1. J lost 3 bases, V lost 6 bases, and 7 bases had no gene match. Germline V gives CDR1 MNHEY, CDR2 SVGAGI. This CDR3 spans 15 amino acids. The CDR3 is CASSSGTGYNQPQHF. Written as DNA, the CDR3 is TGTGCCAGCAGCTCCGGGACAGGATACAATCAGCCCCAGCATTTT.

V usage is TRBV29-1 and J usage is TRBJ1-5, with 7 bases identical to TRBD1. J lost 1 base, V lost 4 bases, and 1 base had no gene match. Germline CDR1 is SQVTM and CDR2 is ANQGSEA. The CDR3 loop spans 13 amino acids. The CDR3: CSVGQGSNQPQHF. The CDR3 region has the DNA TGCAGCGTTGGACAGGGAAGCAATCAGCCCCAGCATTTT.

There are a few counts of this clone. This sequence joins TRBV15 and TRBJ1-4; 11 bases align to TRBD1. V lost 5 bases and J lost 0; bases outside the gene matches: 5. This CDR3 spans 17 amino acids. CDR1 and CDR2 from the germline V gene are LNHNV and YYDKDF (reference sequence). The CDR3 coding sequence is TGTGCCACCAGCTTAGGACAGGGGGCTCCAACTAATGAAAAACTGTTTTTT. Its protein product is CATSLGQGAPTNEKLFF.

J is TRBJ2-5 and V is TRBV10-2, with D possibly being TRBD2 (5 bases). The V gene lost 6 bases and the J gene lost 5 bases, with 16 bases spanning the gap. CDR1 is WSHSY, CDR2 SAAADI, per germline. This CDR3 region has 14 residues. The CDR3 reads CASSGVGAGETQYF. CDR3 DNA: TGCGCCAGCAGCGGGGTAGGTGCCGGCGAGACCCAGTACTTC.

The CDR3 DNA sequence: TGCGCCAGCAGCCCCAAGGCGGAAGATACGCAGTATTTT. Residues: CASSPKAEDTQYF. V gene TRBV4-1 combines with J gene TRBJ2-3; D not resolved. With 4 bases removed from V and 5 bases from J, the gap between germline ends came to 10 bases. The CDR3 sequence is 13 residues long. Germline CDR1 MGHRA, CDR2 YSYEKL.

The chain couples TRBV19 to TRBJ2-2; TRBD2 might be the D (5 bases). The ends were cut back, 6 bases at V and 2 bases at J, with 7 bases in the middle. Germline V CDR1 and CDR2: LNHDA, SQIVND (reference sequence). The CDR3 has 13 residues. CDR3 loop: CASSGINTGELFF. CDR3 bases: TGTGCCAGTAGCGGGATTAACACCGGGGAGCTGTTTTTT.

This clone occurred once. V and J are TRBV6-4 and TRBJ1-2, with a possible D match to TRBD1 (5 bases). V was shortened by 3 bases and J by 4 bases, with 9 bases between the two germline ends. The CDR3 is made up of 13 amino acids. In germline, CDR1 is MRHNA, CDR2 SNTAGT. Here the CDR3 reads CASSDSQGYGYTF. Here the CDR3 DNA reads TGTGCCAGCAGTGATTCCCAGGGCTATGGCTACACCTTC.